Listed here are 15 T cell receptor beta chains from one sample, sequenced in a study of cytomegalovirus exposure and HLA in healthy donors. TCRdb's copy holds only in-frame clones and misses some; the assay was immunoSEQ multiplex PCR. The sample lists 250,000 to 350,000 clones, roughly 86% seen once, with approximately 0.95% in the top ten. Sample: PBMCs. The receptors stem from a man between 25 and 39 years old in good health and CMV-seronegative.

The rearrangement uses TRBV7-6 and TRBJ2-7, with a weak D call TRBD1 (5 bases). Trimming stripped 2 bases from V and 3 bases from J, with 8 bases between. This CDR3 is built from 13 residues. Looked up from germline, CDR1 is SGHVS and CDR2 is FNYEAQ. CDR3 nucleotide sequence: TGTGCCAGCAGCTTAAACAGGCGCTACGAGCAGTACTTC. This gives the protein CASSLNRRYEQYF.

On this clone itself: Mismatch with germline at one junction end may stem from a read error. CDR3 DNA: TGTACCAGCAGTTATCAGGGATCATCCGACGAGCAGTACTTC. Translation gives CTSSYQGSSDEQYF. This sequence joins TRBV6-5 and TRBJ2-7, with TRBD1 as a possible D gene (5 bases). The CDR3 contains 14 residues. CDR1 MNHEY and CDR2 SVGAGI come from the germline V gene.

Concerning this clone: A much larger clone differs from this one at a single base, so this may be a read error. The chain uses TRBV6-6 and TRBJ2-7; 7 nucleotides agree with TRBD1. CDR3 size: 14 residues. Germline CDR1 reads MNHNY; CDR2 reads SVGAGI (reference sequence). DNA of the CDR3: TGTGCCATCAGTTTTTGGACAGGCTCCTACGAGCAGTACTTC. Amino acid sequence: CAISFWTGSYEQYF.

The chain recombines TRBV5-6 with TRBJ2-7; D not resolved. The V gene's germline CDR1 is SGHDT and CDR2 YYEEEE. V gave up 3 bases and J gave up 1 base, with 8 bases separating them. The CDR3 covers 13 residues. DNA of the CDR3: TGTGCCAGCAGCTATTACAGTTCCTACGAGCAGTACTTC. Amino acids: CASSYYSSYEQYF. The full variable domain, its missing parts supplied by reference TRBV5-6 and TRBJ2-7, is DAGVTQSPTHLIKTRGQQVTLRCSPKSGHDTVSWYQQALGQGPQFIFQYYEEEERQRGNFPDRFSGHQFPNYSSELNVNALLLGDSALYLCASSYYSSYEQYFGPGTRLTVT.

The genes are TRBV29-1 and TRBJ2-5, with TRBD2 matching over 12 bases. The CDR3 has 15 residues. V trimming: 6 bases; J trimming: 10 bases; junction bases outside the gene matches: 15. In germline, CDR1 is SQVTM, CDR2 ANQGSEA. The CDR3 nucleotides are TGCAGCGTCCCCGGACTAGCGGGGATCATGGGGGGCCAGTACTTC. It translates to CSVPGLAGIMGGQYF. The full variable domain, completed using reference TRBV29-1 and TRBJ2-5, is SAVISQKPSRDICQRGTSLTIQCQVDSQVTMMFWYRQQPGQSLTLIATANQGSEATYESGFVIDKFPISRPNLTFSTLTVSNMSPEDSSIYLCSVPGLAGIMGGQYFGPGTRLLVL.

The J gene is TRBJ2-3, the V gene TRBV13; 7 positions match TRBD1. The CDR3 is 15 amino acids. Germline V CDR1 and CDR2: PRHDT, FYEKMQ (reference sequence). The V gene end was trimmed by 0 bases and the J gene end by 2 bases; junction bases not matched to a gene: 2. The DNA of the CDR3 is TGTGCCAGCAGCTTAGGGGACAGGCTCACAGATACGCAGTATTTT. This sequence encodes CASSLGDRLTDTQYF.

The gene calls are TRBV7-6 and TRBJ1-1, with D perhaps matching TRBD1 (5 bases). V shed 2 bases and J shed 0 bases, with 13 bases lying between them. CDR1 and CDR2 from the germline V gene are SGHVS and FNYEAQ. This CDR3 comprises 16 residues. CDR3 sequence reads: CASSLSSGSMNTEAFF. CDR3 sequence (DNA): TGTGCCAGCAGCTTATCCTCAGGGTCAATGAACACTGAAGCTTTCTTT.

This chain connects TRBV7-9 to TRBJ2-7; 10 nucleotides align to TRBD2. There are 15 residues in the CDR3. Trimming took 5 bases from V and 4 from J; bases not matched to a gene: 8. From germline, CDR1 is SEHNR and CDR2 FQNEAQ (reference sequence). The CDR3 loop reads CASSQQQTSGYEQYF. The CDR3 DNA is TGTGCCAGCAGCCAACAACAGACTAGCGGGTACGAGCAGTACTTC.

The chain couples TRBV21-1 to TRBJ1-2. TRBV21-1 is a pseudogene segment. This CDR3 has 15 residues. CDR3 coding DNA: TGTGCCAGCAGCAACAAGGGAGCCGGTCTCTATGGCTACACCTTC. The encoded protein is CASSNKGAGLYGYTF.

CDR3 in amino acids: CASSGTSGAGYEQFF. In DNA, the CDR3 is TGTGCCAGCAGTGGGACTAGCGGGGCGGGTTACGAGCAGTTCTTC. The rearrangement links TRBV25-1 to TRBJ2-1; TRBD2 agrees at 12 bases. Germline V gene lookup returns CDR1 MGHDK and CDR2 SYGVNS. This CDR3 spans 15 amino acids. V lost 4 bases to trimming and J lost 10 bases; unmatched junction nucleotides: 8.

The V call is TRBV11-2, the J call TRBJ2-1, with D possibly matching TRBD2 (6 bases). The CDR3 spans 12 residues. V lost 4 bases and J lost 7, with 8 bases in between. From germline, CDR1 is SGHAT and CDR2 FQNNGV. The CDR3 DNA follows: TGTGCCAGCAGCTCAGGGAGGAATGAGCAGTTCTTC. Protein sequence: CASSSGRNEQFF. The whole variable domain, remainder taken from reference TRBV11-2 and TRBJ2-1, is EAGVAQSPRYKIIEKRQSVAFWCNPISGHATLYWYQQILGQGPKLLIQFQNNGVVDDSQLPKDRFSAERLKGVDSTLKIQPAKLEDSAVYLCASSSGRNEQFFGPGTRLTVL.

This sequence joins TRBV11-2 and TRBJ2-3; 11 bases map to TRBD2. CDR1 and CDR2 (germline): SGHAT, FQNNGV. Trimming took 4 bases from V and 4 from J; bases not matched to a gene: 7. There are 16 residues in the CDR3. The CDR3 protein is CASSSRLAGRPDTQYF. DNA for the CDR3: TGTGCCAGCAGCTCCCGACTAGCGGGGAGGCCAGATACGCAGTATTTT.

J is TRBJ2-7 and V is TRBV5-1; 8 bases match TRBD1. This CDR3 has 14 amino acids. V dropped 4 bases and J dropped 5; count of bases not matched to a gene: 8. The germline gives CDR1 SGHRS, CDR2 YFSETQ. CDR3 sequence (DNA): TGCGCCAGCAGCCACGGACAGGGTAACCACGAGCAGTACTTC. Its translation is CASSHGQGNHEQYF.

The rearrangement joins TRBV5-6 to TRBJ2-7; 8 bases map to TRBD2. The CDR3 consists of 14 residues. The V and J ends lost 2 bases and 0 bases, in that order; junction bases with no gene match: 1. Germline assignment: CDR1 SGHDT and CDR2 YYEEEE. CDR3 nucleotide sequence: TGTGCCAGCAGCTTACTAGCGGCCTCCTACGAGCAGTACTTC. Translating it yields CASSLLAASYEQYF. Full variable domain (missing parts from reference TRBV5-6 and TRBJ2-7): DAGVTQSPTHLIKTRGQQVTLRCSPKSGHDTVSWYQQALGQGPQFIFQYYEEEERQRGNFPDRFSGHQFPNYSSELNVNALLLGDSALYLCASSLLAASYEQYFGPGTRLTVT.

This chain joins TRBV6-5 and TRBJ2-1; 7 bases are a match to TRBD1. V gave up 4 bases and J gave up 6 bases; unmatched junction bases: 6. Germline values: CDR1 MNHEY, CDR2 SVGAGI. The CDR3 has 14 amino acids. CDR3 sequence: CASSSGTVPNEQFF. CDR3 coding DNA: TGTGCCAGCAGTTCCGGGACAGTCCCCAATGAGCAGTTCTTC.